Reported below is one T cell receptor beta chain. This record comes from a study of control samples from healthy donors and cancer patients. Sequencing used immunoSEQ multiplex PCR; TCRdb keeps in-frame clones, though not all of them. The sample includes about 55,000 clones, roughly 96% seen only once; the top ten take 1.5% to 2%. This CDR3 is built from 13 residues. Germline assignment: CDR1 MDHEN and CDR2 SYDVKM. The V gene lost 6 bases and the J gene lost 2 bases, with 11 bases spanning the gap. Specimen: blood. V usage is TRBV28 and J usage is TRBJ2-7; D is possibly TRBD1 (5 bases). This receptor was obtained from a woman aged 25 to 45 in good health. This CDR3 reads CASRFQGTYEQYF. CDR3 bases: TGTGCCAGCAGATTTCAGGGAACCTACGAGCAGTACTTC.